This T cell receptor beta chain was identified during a study of human T cells and chemical hapten exposure. Study-wide background: The patients, most of them female, presented with alopecia areata, totalis or universalis. Small discrepancies in pooled library volume mainly accounted for the varying TCR yields per sample.

This clonotype has at least ten counts. Per the authors' pipeline: Between about 20,000 and 750,000 TCRs appeared in each sample, and the median stood at roughly 100,000. TCRdb redid the calling of the RACE reads with MiXCR, one entry per CDR3 protein. TCRdb, not the authors, supplied the V and J calls. The sample lists some 42,000 distinct CDR3 sequences, around 9% occurring once. Time point of the sample: patch test 2, 6 weeks after DPC sensitization. The treatment: therapeutic diphenylcyclopropenone sensitization with weekly scalp DPC. Source: whole blood, taken in connection with sensitization to the hapten diphenylcyclopropenone (DPC). The source is a woman in her thirties or forties with alopecia areata. Some clones in this sample may be carry-over from other donors' samples.

CDR3 loop: CASRGGAGTQYF. The CDR3 region has the DNA TGTGCCAGCAGGGGAGGAGCGGGTACGCAGTATTTT. The chain is built from TRBV28 and TRBJ2-3; possible D gene TRBD2, 6 bases. Trimming took 6 bases from V and 8 from J, leaving 12 bases between them. Per the germline V gene, CDR1 is MDHEN and CDR2 is SYDVKM. The CDR3 contains 12 residues.